Included here is one T cell receptor beta chain sequence, with context. Its antigen is undetermined. The data were produced by immunoSEQ multiplex PCR, yet TCRdb's version contains in-frame clones alone and is incomplete. Counted here are 600,000 or so clones, roughly 98% occurring once; the ten biggest clones make up roughly 0.29%. Trimming cost V 3 bases and J 1 base, with 11 bases left between them. CDR3 length: 15 amino acids. Germline values: CDR1 LNHDA, CDR2 SQIVND (reference sequence). Naive-designated CD8 cells lacked CD45RO, were positively enriched for CCR7, and omitted terminally differentiated effector memory CD45RA+ cells. Within Nashville, Tennessee resided all donors, each a Caucasian adult. These data originate in a study of shared clonotypes between healthy human individuals. Study background: Each donor's CD8 memory used one plate, CD8 naive two, each CD4 subset three.

Findings of the study overall: Donors were few, which limited the genetic and exposure-history diversity represented. The sharing of 4.5% to 5.5% of naive CD4 clonotypes was seen across several donors.

Input material: naive CD8+ T cells sorted from blood. The receptor comes from a man aged 25 to 40 in good health. The chain uses TRBV19 and TRBJ2-3; D perhaps matches TRBD2 (6 bases). In nucleotides, the CDR3 is TGTGCCAGTAGTATTACGACTAGTCGCACAGATACGCAGTATTTT. It encodes CASSITTSRTDTQYF. The whole variable domain, remainder taken from reference TRBV19 and TRBJ2-3, is DGGITQSPKYLFRKEGQNVTLSCEQNLNHDAMYWYRQDPGQGLRLIYYSQIVNDFQKGDIAEGYSVSREKKESFPLTVTSAQKNPTAFYLCASSITTSRTDTQYFGPGTRLTVL.